The clone carrying this T cell receptor (beta chain) was counted a few times. CDR3 length: 16 residues. V was trimmed by 6 bases and J by 3 bases, leaving 15 bases between them. Germline V lookup: CDR1 MNHEY, CDR2 SMNVEV (reference sequence). Time point here: newly diagnosed GD, antithyroid drugs for less than 3 months. The TCR library used RNA extracted from PBMCs. This entry belongs to a study of regulatory T cells in long-lasting Graves disease. About the study: The study enrolled newly diagnosed Graves' patients on antithyroid drugs under 3 months.

The TCR beta library used iRepertoire HTBI primers with Arm-PCR amplification of CDR3. TCRdb re-derived calls from the multiplex PCR reads in MiXCR, one entry per CDR3 protein. The table lists 500,000 or so distinct CDR3 sequences, around 15% of them singletons. This sample was shared with a second study, whose subject was T cells in Graves' hyperthyroidism and ophthalmopathy. This second study says: In the blood, most expanded thyroid clonotypes above 0.001 appeared as well. In the analysis, a 13 V-J model separated ophthalmopathy from stable hyperthyroidism.

The chain carries TRBV27 and TRBJ1-6; D is undetermined. This TCR derives from a man between 35 and 55 years old with Graves disease. The starting material was peripheral blood mononuclear cells (PBMCs), obtained at new diagnosis, from a patient treated with antithyroid drugs. CDR3 region: CASSSSRVFYNSPLHF. The CDR3, as DNA: TGTGCCAGCAGCTCCTCAAGGGTCTTCTATAATTCACCCCTCCACTTT.